The sequence of this T cell receptor (beta chain) was determined in a study of early T cells in non-severe SARS-CoV-2 infection. Study as a whole: Bulk RNA taken from unsorted whole blood was sequenced, leaving chains unpaired. Findings and limits, study-wide: Matching against VDJdb likely underestimated virus-specific expansions, favoring anti-spike CD8.

Each CDR3 protein gets one entry after TCRdb re-called the 5' RACE reads with MiXCR. The sample consists of some 60,000 distinct CDR3 sequences, about 10% of them appearing once. Germline V CDR1 and CDR2: SGHTA, FQGNSA. Trimming shortened V by 4 bases and J by 6 bases, and 10 bases separated the two germline ends. CDR3 size: 13 residues. In regard to this clonotype: Its antigen is currently unknown.

The chain carries TRBV7-2 and TRBJ2-1; D uncertain. The source material was whole blood. This TCR was sampled from an adult who was a healthcare worker with PCR-confirmed SARS-CoV-2 infection or an uninfected control (not recorded which). The chain's CDR3 is CASSSIDPNEQFF. Here the CDR3 DNA reads TGTGCCAGCAGCTCGATCGATCCCAATGAGCAGTTCTTC.